What follows is one T cell receptor (beta chain) and its context. The antigen remains undetermined. These data belong to a study of cytomegalovirus exposure and HLA in healthy donors. In the PCR, 60 Vbeta and 13 Jbeta primers were used. TCRdb keeps only in-frame clones here, not all; method: immunoSEQ multiplex PCR. The sample records approximately 170,000 clones, 73% being singletons. Trimming removed 0 bases at V and 1 base at J, with 8 bases between. Germline V CDR1 and CDR2: SGDLS, YYNGEE. The length of the CDR3 is 15 residues. Study conclusions and caveats: While the bulk of TCR sequences proved rare, some public TCRs turned up in many donors.

The V and J genes are TRBV9 and TRBJ2-1, with D unclear. The sequence came from a woman younger than 30 in good health and CMV-seropositive. Input material: PBMCs. The CDR3 loop is CASSVGQVSYNEQFF. DNA for the CDR3: TGTGCCAGCAGCGTAGGGCAGGTTTCCTACAATGAGCAGTTCTTC.